This TCR beta chain was identified during a study of human CD4 T cells and Enterobacteriaceae. The assay was immunoSEQ multiplex PCR, and TCRdb's table has in-frame clones only and misses some. The sample holds 27,000 or so clones, roughly 80% seen once. All CD4+ cells other than CD45RA+CCR7+CD95- naive cells were sorted as memory, over 98% pure. CD8+, CD14+, CD16+, CD56+, CD19+ and CD25-bright cells were excluded before sorting. Germline V gene sequence: CDR1 PRHDT, CDR2 FYEKMQ (reference sequence). With V trimmed by 1 base and J by 7 bases, 9 bases remained unmatched. CDR3 size: 17 residues. The sequenced material came from memory CD4+ T cells from blood. The TCR comes from a human donor in good health. The rearrangement joins TRBV13 to TRBJ2-1; 11 bases map to TRBD2. The CDR3 DNA reads as TGTGCCAGCAGCTTAGAAAGATTAGCGGGGGGGCGGAATGAGCAGTTCTTC. This encodes CASSLERLAGGRNEQFF.